This T cell receptor (beta chain) is from a study of blood T cell repertoires in COVID-19. In germline, CDR1 is SGHTS, CDR2 YDEGEE. This CDR3 has 14 amino acids. V was trimmed by 2 bases and J by 8 bases, leaving 13 bases between them. During the 2 weeks before they entered the study, exposed participants had met someone with a PCR-confirmed or clinician-diagnosed COVID-19 case. The protocol was immunoSEQ multiplex PCR, while the TCRdb copy is restricted to in-frame clones and leaves out a portion. Of approximately 340,000 clones in the sample, more than 85% are singletons; the top ten hold 0.8% to 0.9%.

This sequence was found in a woman aged 40 to 50 who had been exposed to COVID-19. V and J are TRBV5-8 and TRBJ1-4; perhaps TRBD1 as D (5 bases). Sequenced material: PBMCs or T cells enriched from blood (not recorded which). CDR3 residues: CASSFGQGEEKLFF. CDR3 nucleotide sequence: TGTGCCAGCAGCTTCGGTCAGGGTGAGGAAAAACTGTTTTTT.